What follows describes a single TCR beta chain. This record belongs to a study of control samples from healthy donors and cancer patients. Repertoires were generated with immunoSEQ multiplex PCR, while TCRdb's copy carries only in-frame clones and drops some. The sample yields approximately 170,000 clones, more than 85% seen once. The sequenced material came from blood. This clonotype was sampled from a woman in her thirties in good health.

The CDR3 nucleotides are TGTGCCAGCAGCCTATTAACAGGGGCAGACGGCTACACCTTC. Its translation: CASSLLTGADGYTF. The chain employs TRBV28 and TRBJ1-2, with TRBD1 matching 7 bases. Germline V CDR1 and CDR2: MDHEN, SYDVKM. Trimming removed 6 bases from V and 8 bases from J; junction bases left unmatched: 12. The CDR3 consists of 14 residues.